What follows are 14 T cell receptor beta chains derived from one specimen sequenced in a study of cytomegalovirus exposure and HLA in healthy donors. This PCR relied on a set of 60 Vbeta primers and 13 Jbeta primers. Method: immunoSEQ multiplex PCR; TCRdb's copy keeps in-frame clones and lacks some. Among 110,000 to 150,000 clones listed, about 80% were seen once. Sequencing was done on a sample of PBMCs. Every receptor here comes from a man aged 35-49 years in good health and CMV-seronegative.

The CDR3 DNA sequence: TGCGCCAGCAGCTCGGGACAGGGTTTGAAGGCCCTCCACTTT. It specifies CASSSGQGLKALHF. The chain links TRBV5-1 to TRBJ1-6, with 9 bases aligning to TRBD1. The CDR3 is 14 amino acids. CDR1 is SGHRS and CDR2 is YFSETQ in the germline V gene. V shed 3 bases and J 14 bases; nucleotides not matched to a gene: 9.

The chain links TRBV28 to TRBJ1-5; D gene unclear. CDR1 and CDR2 (germline): MDHEN, SYDVKM. Trimming cost V 3 bases and J 3 bases, with 6 bases left between them. This CDR3 has 13 amino acids. In nucleotides, the CDR3 is TGTGCCAGCAGTTTGAGGGACAATCAGCCCCAGCATTTT. It encodes CASSLRDNQPQHF.

The chain uses TRBV5-5 and TRBJ2-2; possible D gene TRBD2, 5 bases. The CDR3 spans 19 residues. The germline V gene has CDR1 SGHKS and CDR2 YYEKEE (reference sequence). V was shortened by 3 bases and J by 1 base, with 22 bases between the two germline ends. The CDR3 is CASSWRPAAGERNTGELFF. The DNA for the CDR3 is TGTGCCAGCAGCTGGAGGCCCGCGGCCGGAGAAAGGAACACCGGGGAGCTGTTTTTT. Full variable domain (remainder filled in from reference TRBV5-5 and TRBJ2-2): DAGVTQSPTHLIKTRGQQVTLRCSPISGHKSVSWYQQVLGQGPQFIFQYYEKEERGRGNFPDRFSARQFPNYSSELNVNALLLGDSALYLCASSWRPAAGERNTGELFFGEGSRLTVL.

The gene calls are TRBV4-3 and TRBJ2-7; D is ambiguous. V lost 5 bases, J lost 6 bases, and 11 bases lay in between. The germline gives CDR1 LGHNA, CDR2 YSLEER. CDR3 length: 12 residues. The CDR3 region is CASSSSSGEQYF. The CDR3 DNA is TGCGCCAGCAGCTCATCGTCCGGCGAGCAGTACTTC.

V is TRBV5-8 and J is TRBJ1-1; TRBD1 might be the D (5 bases). The CDR3 spans 14 residues. The V end was cut by 1 base, the J end by 3 bases, with 10 bases between. Per the germline V gene, CDR1 is SGHTS and CDR2 is YDEGEE. The CDR3 DNA is TGTGCCAGCAGCTTGTGGGGCAGGGACACTGAAGCTTTCTTT. Amino acids: CASSLWGRDTEAFF.

The chain has TRBV18 and TRBJ2-1, with 9 nucleotides matching TRBD1. CDR3 size: 16 residues. Germline V gene data show CDR1 as KGHSH and CDR2 as LQKENI. Trimming took 0 bases from V and 7 from J; bases not matched to a gene: 7. CDR3 nucleotide sequence: TGTGCCAGCTCACCACCTGGGGGACAGGGTGGGAATGAGCAGTTCTTC. The encoded protein is CASSPPGGQGGNEQFF. Filled out from reference TRBV18 and TRBJ2-1, the complete variable domain reads NAGVMQNPRHLVRRRGQEARLRCSPMKGHSHVYWYRQLPEEGLKFMVYLQKENIIDESGMPKERFSAEFPKEGPSILRIQQVVRGDSAAYFCASSPPGGQGGNEQFFGPGTRLTVL.

This chain links TRBV19 with TRBJ2-7, with 7 bases aligning to TRBD1. The V gene end was trimmed by 5 bases and the J gene end by 0 bases; junction bases not matched to a gene: 10. The length of the CDR3 is 16 residues. Germline V gives CDR1 LNHDA, CDR2 SQIVND (reference sequence). CDR3 protein: CASSGGKTGFSYEQYF. CDR3 in DNA: TGTGCCAGTAGTGGCGGCAAGACAGGGTTCTCCTACGAGCAGTACTTC. Using reference TRBV19 and TRBJ2-7 for the parts outside the CDR3, the full variable domain is DGGITQSPKYLFRKEGQNVTLSCEQNLNHDAMYWYRQDPGQGLRLIYYSQIVNDFQKGDIAEGYSVSREKKESFPLTVTSAQKNPTAFYLCASSGGKTGFSYEQYFGPGTRLTVT.

This chain joins TRBV5-1 and TRBJ2-1, with 7 positions matching TRBD1. CDR3 size: 15 residues. Germline values: CDR1 SGHRS, CDR2 YFSETQ. After removal of 0 bases from V and 7 bases from J, the junction contained 7 bases not matched to a gene. The DNA of the CDR3 is TGCGCCAGCAGCTTGGAGGATAGGACAGGAAATGAGCAGTTCTTC. Translation gives CASSLEDRTGNEQFF. The complete variable domain, with remaining parts taken from reference TRBV5-1 and TRBJ2-1, reads KAGVTQTPRYLIKTRGQQVTLSCSPISGHRSVSWYQQTPGQGLQFLFEYFSETQRNKGNFPGRFSGRQFSNSRSEMNVSTLELGDSALYLCASSLEDRTGNEQFFGPGTRLTVL.

This clone was seen just once. The chain is built from TRBV4-3 and TRBJ2-3; D may be TRBD1 (6 bases). The germline gives CDR1 LGHNA, CDR2 YSLEER. The CDR3 has 15 amino acids. V lost 0 bases and J 2 bases, leaving 9 bases between the germline ends. The DNA for the CDR3 is TGCGCCAGCAGCCAAGAACAGGGCACCACAGATACGCAGTATTTT. Its protein product is CASSQEQGTTDTQYF.

The rearrangement joins TRBV27 to TRBJ2-3, with 9 bases fitting TRBD1. Germline assignment: CDR1 MNHEY and CDR2 SMNVEV (reference sequence). The CDR3 runs 16 residues. V lost 5 bases, J lost 7 bases, and 13 bases stayed unmatched. The CDR3 region has the DNA TGTGCCAGCAGTCCTTTGACAGGGGGTAATCCCTATACGCAGTATTTT. Protein sequence: CASSPLTGGNPYTQYF.

This sequence joins TRBV6-1 and TRBJ2-5, with D possibly being TRBD1 (5 bases). There are 14 residues in the CDR3. Looked up from germline, CDR1 is MNHNS and CDR2 is SASEGT. Trimming shortened V by 1 base and J by 4 bases, and 10 bases separated the two germline ends. The CDR3 bases are TGTGCCAGCAGTGAAGGGGCAGGGATAGAGACCCAGTACTTC. Amino acids: CASSEGAGIETQYF.

This chain joins TRBV11-1 and TRBJ1-6; D gene ambiguous. The germline V and J ends were trimmed by 2 bases and 0 bases, with 14 bases remaining between them. This CDR3 comprises 18 residues. In germline, CDR1 is SGHAT, CDR2 FQDESV (reference sequence). This CDR3 is CASSLPETGSSYNSPLHF. DNA for the CDR3: TGTGCCAGCAGCTTACCTGAGACGGGGAGCTCCTATAATTCACCCCTCCACTTT.

This clone showed up just a few times. V and J are TRBV7-9 and TRBJ1-4, with TRBD1 identical over 7 bases. V lost 2 bases and J lost 7; bases outside the gene matches: 1. Germline CDR1 is SEHNR and CDR2 is FQNEAQ (reference sequence). There are 13 residues in the CDR3. The DNA for the CDR3 is TGTGCCAGCAGCTTACCAGGGGGTGAAAAACTGTTTTTT. It codes for CASSLPGGEKLFF.

CDR3 loop: CASSLTGGPPDTQYF. CDR3 DNA sequence: TGTGCCAGCAGCTTAACAGGCGGGCCCCCGGATACGCAGTATTTT. V and J are TRBV7-3 and TRBJ2-3, with D possibly TRBD2 on 5 matching bases. This CDR3 region has 15 residues. Germline CDR1 and CDR2: SGHTA and FQGTGA. Trimming left V 0 bases short and J 6 bases short, with 13 bases between.